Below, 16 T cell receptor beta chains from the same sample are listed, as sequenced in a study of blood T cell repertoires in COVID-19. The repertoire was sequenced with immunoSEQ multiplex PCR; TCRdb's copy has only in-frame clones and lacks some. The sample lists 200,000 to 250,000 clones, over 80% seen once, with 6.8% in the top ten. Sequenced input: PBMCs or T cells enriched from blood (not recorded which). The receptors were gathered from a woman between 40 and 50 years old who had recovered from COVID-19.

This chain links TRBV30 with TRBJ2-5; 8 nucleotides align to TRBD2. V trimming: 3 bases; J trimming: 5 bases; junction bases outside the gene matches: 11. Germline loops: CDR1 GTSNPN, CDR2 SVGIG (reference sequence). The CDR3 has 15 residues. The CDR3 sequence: CAWRKTGGPGETQYF. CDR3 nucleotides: TGTGCCTGGAGAAAGACGGGAGGGCCTGGTGAGACCCAGTACTTC. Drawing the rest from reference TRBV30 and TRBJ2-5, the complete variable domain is SQTIHQWPATLVQPVGSPLSLECTVEGTSNPNLYWYRQAAGRGLQLLFYSVGIGQISSEVPQNLSASRPQDRQFILSSKKLLLSDSGFYLCAWRKTGGPGETQYFGPGTRLLVL.

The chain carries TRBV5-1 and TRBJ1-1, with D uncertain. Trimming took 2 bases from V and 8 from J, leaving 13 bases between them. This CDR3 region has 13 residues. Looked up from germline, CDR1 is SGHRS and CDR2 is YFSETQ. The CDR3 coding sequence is TGCGCCAGCAGCTTAGCTCCGGGAGTAGAAGCTTTCTTT. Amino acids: CASSLAPGVEAFF.

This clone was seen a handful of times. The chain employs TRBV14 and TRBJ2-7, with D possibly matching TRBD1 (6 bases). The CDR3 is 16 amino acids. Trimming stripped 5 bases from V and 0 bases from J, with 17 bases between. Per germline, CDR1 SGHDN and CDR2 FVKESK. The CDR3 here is CASSARPGESSYEQYF. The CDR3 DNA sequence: TGTGCCAGCAGCGCGCGGCCAGGGGAGAGCTCCTACGAGCAGTACTTC. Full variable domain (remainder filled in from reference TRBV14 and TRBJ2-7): EAGVTQFPSHSVIEKGQTVTLRCDPISGHDNLYWYRRVMGKEIKFLLHFVKESKQDESGMPNNRFLAERTGGTYSTLKVQPAELEDSGVYFCASSARPGESSYEQYFGPGTRLTVT.

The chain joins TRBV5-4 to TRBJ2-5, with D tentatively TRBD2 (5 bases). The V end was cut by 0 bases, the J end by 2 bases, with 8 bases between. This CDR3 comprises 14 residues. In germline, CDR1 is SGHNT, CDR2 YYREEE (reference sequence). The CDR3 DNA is TGTGCCAGCAGCTTGGCCAGGACTCAAGAGACCCAGTACTTC. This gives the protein CASSLARTQETQYF.

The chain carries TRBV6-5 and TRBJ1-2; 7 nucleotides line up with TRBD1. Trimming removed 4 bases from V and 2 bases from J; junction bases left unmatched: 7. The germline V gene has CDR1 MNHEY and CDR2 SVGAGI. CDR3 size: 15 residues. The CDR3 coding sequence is TGTGCCAGCAGTTCGGAAAGACAGGGAAACTATGGCTACACCTTC. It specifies CASSSERQGNYGYTF.

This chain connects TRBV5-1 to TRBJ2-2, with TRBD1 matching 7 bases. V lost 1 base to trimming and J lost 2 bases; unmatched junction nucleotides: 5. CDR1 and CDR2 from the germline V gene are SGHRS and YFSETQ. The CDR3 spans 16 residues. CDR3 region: CASSLLDRYNTGELFF. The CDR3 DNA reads TGCGCCAGCAGCTTGCTGGACAGGTACAACACCGGGGAGCTGTTTTTT.

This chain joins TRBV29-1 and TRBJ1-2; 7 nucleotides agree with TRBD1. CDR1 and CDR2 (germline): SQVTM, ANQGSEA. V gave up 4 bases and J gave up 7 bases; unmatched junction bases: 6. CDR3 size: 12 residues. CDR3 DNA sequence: TGCAGCGTTGGAATAGGGGGCGGTGGCTACACCTTC. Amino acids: CSVGIGGGGYTF.

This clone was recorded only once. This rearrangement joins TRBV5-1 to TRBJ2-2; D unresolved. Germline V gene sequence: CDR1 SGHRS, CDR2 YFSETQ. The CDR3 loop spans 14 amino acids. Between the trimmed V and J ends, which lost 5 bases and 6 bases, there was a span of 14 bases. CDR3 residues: CASSTGSFPGELFF. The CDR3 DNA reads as TGCGCCAGCAGTACCGGGTCTTTTCCCGGGGAGCTGTTTTTT.

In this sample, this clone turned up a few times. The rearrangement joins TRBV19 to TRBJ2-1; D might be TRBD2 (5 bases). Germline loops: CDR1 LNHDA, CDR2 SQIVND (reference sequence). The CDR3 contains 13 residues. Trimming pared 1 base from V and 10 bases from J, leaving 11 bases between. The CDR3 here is CASSIASRGEQFF. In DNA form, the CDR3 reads TGTGCCAGTAGTATAGCTAGCCGCGGCGAGCAGTTCTTC.

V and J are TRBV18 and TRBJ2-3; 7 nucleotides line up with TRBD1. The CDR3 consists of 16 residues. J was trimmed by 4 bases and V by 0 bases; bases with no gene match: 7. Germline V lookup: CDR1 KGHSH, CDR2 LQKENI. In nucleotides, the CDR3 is TGTGCCAGCTCACCACCGAGGGGGCAACGGCCAGATACGCAGTATTTT. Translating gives CASSPPRGQRPDTQYF.

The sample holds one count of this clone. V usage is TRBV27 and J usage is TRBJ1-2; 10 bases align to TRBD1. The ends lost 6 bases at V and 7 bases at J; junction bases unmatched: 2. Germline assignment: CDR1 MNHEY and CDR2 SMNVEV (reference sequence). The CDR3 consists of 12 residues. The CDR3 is CASSRTGGGYTF. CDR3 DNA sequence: TGTGCCAGCAGCAGGACAGGGGGTGGCTACACCTTC.

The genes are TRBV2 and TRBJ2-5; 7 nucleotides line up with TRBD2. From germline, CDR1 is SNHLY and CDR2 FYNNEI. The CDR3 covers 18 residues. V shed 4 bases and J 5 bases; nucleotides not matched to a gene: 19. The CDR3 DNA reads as TGTGCCAGCAGTGTTCCTAGCGGAGAGGGAGGGCCGCGGGAGACCCAGTACTTC. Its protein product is CASSVPSGEGGPRETQYF.

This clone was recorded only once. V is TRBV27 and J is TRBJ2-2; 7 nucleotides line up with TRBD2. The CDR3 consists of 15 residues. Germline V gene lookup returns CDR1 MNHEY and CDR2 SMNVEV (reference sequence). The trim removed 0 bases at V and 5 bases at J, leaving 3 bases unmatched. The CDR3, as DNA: TGTGCCAGCAGTTTATCGTTGGGAGGGACCGGGGAGCTGTTTTTT. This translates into CASSLSLGGTGELFF.

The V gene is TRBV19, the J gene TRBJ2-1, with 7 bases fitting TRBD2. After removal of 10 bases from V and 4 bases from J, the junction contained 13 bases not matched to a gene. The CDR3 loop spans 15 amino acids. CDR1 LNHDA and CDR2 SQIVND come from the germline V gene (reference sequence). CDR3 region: CATRGWRELYNEQFF. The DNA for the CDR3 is TGTGCCACCCGAGGATGGCGGGAGCTTTACAATGAGCAGTTCTTC.

Here the CDR3 DNA reads TGCGCCAGCAGTGGGGGAGAAACAGATACGCAGTATTTT. Residues: CASSGGETDTQYF. J is TRBJ2-3 and V is TRBV10-1, with a possible D match to TRBD2 (5 bases). CDR3 length equals 13 residues. V gave up 4 bases and J gave up 3 bases, with 8 bases separating them. Germline values: CDR1 WNHNN, CDR2 SYGVQD (reference sequence).

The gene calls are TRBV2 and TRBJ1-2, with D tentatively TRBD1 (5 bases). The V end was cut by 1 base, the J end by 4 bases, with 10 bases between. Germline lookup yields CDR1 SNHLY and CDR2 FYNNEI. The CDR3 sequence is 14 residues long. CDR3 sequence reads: CASSEGGRPYGYTF. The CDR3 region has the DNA TGTGCCAGCAGTGAAGGGGGCAGGCCCTATGGCTACACCTTC.